The 29 T cell receptor beta chains reported below all come from one sample, sequenced in a study of post-analysis software for immune sequencing data. The study's findings and limits: Roughly five TRBV segments were significantly more frequent in patients than in controls. TRBV5-6, TRBV5-1 and TRBV20-1 were among these segments.

These receptors are not linked to any known antigen. The TCR beta cDNA libraries contained unique molecular identifiers. TCRdb re-derived calls from the PCR reads in MiXCR, one entry per CDR3 protein. The sample yields hundreds of thousands of distinct CDR3 sequences, around 27% seen once. Source material: blood. Receptors originate from a girl aged 5-17 years with multiple sclerosis.

The V and J genes are TRBV27 and TRBJ2-5; either TRBD1 or TRBD2 may supply D (5 bases each). The CDR3 runs 16 residues. Trimming left V 7 bases short and J 2 bases short, with 20 bases between. The germline CDR1 and CDR2 sequences are MNHEY and SMNVEV (reference sequence). The DNA for the CDR3 is TGTGCCAGCACTCCAATGAAGGGGACGGATCAAGAGACCCAGTACTTC. Translating gives CASTPMKGTDQETQYF.

The CDR3 DNA reads as TGTGCCAGCAGCTTAGGAAAGGGGGCGCCCAGTCAGCCCCAGCATTTT. Residues: CASSLGKGAPSQPQHF. The chain has TRBV7-9 and TRBJ1-5; 7 nucleotides align to TRBD1. This CDR3 comprises 16 residues. Germline loops: CDR1 SEHNR, CDR2 FQNEAQ (reference sequence). V lost 1 base to trimming and J lost 6 bases; unmatched junction nucleotides: 9. The variable domain in full, with the rest retrieved from reference TRBV7-9 and TRBJ1-5, is DTGVSQNPRHKITKRGQNVTFRCDPISEHNRLYWYRQTLGQGPEFLTYFQNEAQLEKSRLLSDRFSAERPKGSFSTLEIQRTEQGDSAMYLCASSLGKGAPSQPQHFGDGTRLSIL.

As regards this clonotype: Compared with germline, one end of the junction differs, possibly owing to a read error. This chain uses TRBV29-1 with TRBJ1-6; 7 bases map to TRBD1. The V gene's germline CDR1 is SQVTM and CDR2 ANQGSEA. CDR3 length: 13 residues. CDR3 protein: CSASDRVGSPPHF. For the CDR3, the DNA is TGCAGCGCCTCCGACAGGGTCGGCTCACCCCCCCACTTT. The full variable domain, completed using reference TRBV29-1 and TRBJ1-6, is SAVISQKPSRDICQRGTSLTIQCQVDSQVTMMFWYRQQPGQSLTLIATANQGSEATYESGFVIDKFPISRPNLTFSTLTVSNMSPEDSSIYLCSASDRVGSPPHFGNGTRLTVT.

On this clonotype itself: Germline and junction disagree at one end, which may indicate a read error. V is TRBV29-1 and J is TRBJ1-2, with 7 bases lining up with TRBD1. The CDR3 sequence is 13 residues long. Germline V gives CDR1 SQVTM, CDR2 ANQGSEA. CDR3 region: CSVAGGANYDYTF. The CDR3 DNA reads TGCAGCGTTGCAGGGGGGGCTAACTATGACTACACCTTC.

A note on this clonotype: The germline gene is not matched at one end of the junction; a read error may be the cause. The V gene is TRBV6-5, the J gene TRBJ1-1; D ambiguous. CDR3 size: 13 residues. Looked up from germline, CDR1 is MNHEY and CDR2 is SVGAGI. The CDR3, as DNA: TGTGCCAGTAGTTACTTGGGCAGGACTGAAGCTTTCTTT. It translates to CASSYLGRTEAFF.

As for this clonotype: Mismatch with germline at one junction end may stem from a read error. This rearrangement joins TRBV7-7 to TRBJ1-2, with 9 bases fitting TRBD1. Looked up from germline, CDR1 is SSHAT and CDR2 is FNYEAQ (reference sequence). The CDR3 covers 14 residues. CDR3 protein: CASSRDRVDYGYTF. CDR3 sequence (DNA): TGTGCTAGCAGTCGGGACAGGGTGGACTATGGCTACACCTTC. Variable domain in full (rest from reference TRBV7-7 and TRBJ1-2): GAGVSQSPRYKVTKRGQDVTLRCDPISSHATLYWYQQALGQGPEFLTYFNYEAQPDKSGLPSDRFSAERPEGSISTLTIQRTEQRDSAMYRCASSRDRVDYGYTFGSGTRLTVV.

This sequence joins TRBV24-1 and TRBJ2-2; the D gene is possibly TRBD1 (6 bases). The V end was cut by 3 bases, the J end by 7 bases, with 20 bases between. The CDR3 is 17 residues long. From germline, CDR1 is KGHDR and CDR2 SFDVKD. The CDR3 nucleotides are TGTGCCACCAGTGATCACAACAGGGAATTGGGGGACGGGGAGCTGTTTTTT. Protein: CATSDHNRELGDGELFF.

This clonotype was found a few times. The rearrangement uses TRBV29-1 and TRBJ2-3; tentative D call: TRBD1 (6 bases). CDR1 is SQVTM, CDR2 ANQGSEA, per germline. Trimming removed 5 bases at V and 2 bases at J, with 17 bases between. The CDR3 totals 15 residues. The CDR3 reads CSVSKSRGPTDTQYF. DNA for the CDR3: TGCAGCGTTTCCAAGTCCAGGGGTCCCACAGATACGCAGTATTTT.

This clonotype has only a few counts. V gene TRBV7-2 combines with J gene TRBJ2-3, with 11 bases that match TRBD2. The CDR3 runs to 15 residues. Per the germline V gene, CDR1 is SGHTA and CDR2 is FQGNSA. Trimming took 2 bases from V and 4 from J; bases not matched to a gene: 2. CDR3 amino acids: CASSLTSGGSDTQYF. The CDR3 coding sequence is TGTGCCAGCAGCTTAACTAGCGGGGGCTCAGATACGCAGTATTTT.

Worth noting for this clonotype: The conserved closing phenylalanine or tryptophan is absent in this CDR3, likely reflecting a read error. The chain employs TRBV7-9 and TRBJ1-2; D is possibly TRBD1 (6 bases). CDR1 SEHNR and CDR2 FQNEAQ come from the germline V gene (reference sequence). This CDR3 spans 12 amino acids. V lost 8 bases to trimming and J lost 6 bases, with 13 bases between them. The CDR3 loop reads CASDGGGDGYTV. The CDR3 bases are TGTGCCAGCGACGGGGGGGGCGATGGCTACACCGTC.

The genes are TRBV20-1 and TRBJ2-7; D possibly corresponds to TRBD2 (5 bases). The V end lost 6 bases, the J end lost 6 bases, and 24 bases lay between the germline ends. Germline-derived CDR1 and CDR2 are DFQATT and SNEGSKA (reference sequence). This CDR3 region has 15 residues. The CDR3 DNA reads as TGCAGTGCCCCTGTCGCGGGCCGGGCGGTTGGCGAGCAGTACTTC. Encoded protein: CSAPVAGRAVGEQYF.

V usage is TRBV7-9 and J usage is TRBJ2-1; 9 bases are a match to TRBD1. The germline CDR1 and CDR2 sequences are SEHNR and FQNEAQ (reference sequence). CDR3 size: 18 residues. Unmatched junction bases numbered 11, after V lost 0 bases and J lost 5 bases. The CDR3 sequence: CASSLAQTDRGKDNEQFF. DNA for the CDR3: TGTGCCAGCAGCTTAGCCCAGACCGACAGGGGGAAAGACAATGAGCAGTTCTTC.

This clonotype showed up just a few times. This sequence joins TRBV11-2 and TRBJ2-3, with D maybe TRBD2 (5 bases). The V end lost 0 bases, the J end lost 11 bases, and 24 bases lay between the germline ends. Germline CDR1 and CDR2: SGHAT and FQNNGV. The CDR3 covers 17 residues. CDR3 sequence reads: CASSLESGPPGSVVQYF. Here the CDR3 DNA reads TGTGCCAGCAGCTTAGAGTCCGGACCCCCGGGGTCGGTGGTGCAGTATTTT.

Of note for this clonotype: Being one base from a much bigger clone, this may be a read error. The chain couples TRBV27 to TRBJ2-7, with TRBD2 matching 10 bases. CDR1 MNHEY and CDR2 SMNVEV come from the germline V gene (reference sequence). This CDR3 is built from 17 residues. V lost 6 bases, J lost 6 bases, and 17 bases stayed unmatched. CDR3: CASRPGLLAGVFGEQYF. The CDR3, as DNA: TGTGCCAGCAGACCCGGATTGCTAGCGGGAGTATTTGGCGAGCAGTACTTC.

The chain has TRBV7-9 and TRBJ2-4, with 8 bases aligning to TRBD2. After removal of 7 bases from V and 5 bases from J, the junction contained 7 bases not matched to a gene. Germline V gene data show CDR1 as SEHNR and CDR2 as FQNEAQ (reference sequence). The CDR3 totals 14 residues. The CDR3, as DNA: TGTGCCAGCATCGCAGCGGGGGCCCAAAACATTCAGTACTTC. This codes for CASIAAGAQNIQYF.

V is TRBV7-9 and J is TRBJ1-2; the D gene is possibly TRBD1 (6 bases). This CDR3 comprises 13 residues. From germline, CDR1 is SEHNR and CDR2 FQNEAQ (reference sequence). CDR3: CAGGRTEYYGYTF. The CDR3 DNA reads as TGTGCTGGTGGACGGACAGAATACTATGGCTACACCTTC.

This clonotype was seen more than once but under ten times. The chain combines TRBV7-2 with TRBJ2-1; 15 nucleotides line up with TRBD2. CDR3 length equals 19 residues. From germline, CDR1 is SGHTA and CDR2 FQGNSA. Trimming at V came to 1 base and at J to 6 bases, leaving 10 bases not matched to a gene. The DNA of the CDR3 is TGTGCCAGCAGCTTAGTTCGGACTAGCGGGAGGGCAAGAGGCAATGAGCAGTTCTTC. It is translated as CASSLVRTSGRARGNEQFF.

This clonotype has just a few counts. The chain recombines TRBV7-9 with TRBJ2-7, with D tentatively TRBD2 (5 bases). This CDR3 is built from 15 residues. Per germline, CDR1 SEHNR and CDR2 FQNEAQ (reference sequence). V gave up 3 bases and J gave up 0 bases, with 12 bases separating them. CDR3 DNA sequence: TGTGCCAGCAGCTTCGGGTCGGGGAGCTCCTACGAGCAGTACTTC. This sequence encodes CASSFGSGSSYEQYF.

V and J are TRBV20-1 and TRBJ2-7, with 7 positions matching TRBD2. CDR3 length: 14 amino acids. Germline CDR1 DFQATT, CDR2 SNEGSKA (reference sequence). Trimming took 3 bases from V and 2 from J; bases not matched to a gene: 7. CDR3 in DNA: TGCAGTGCTAGTGGGTTCGCGGGGGCCTACGAGCAGTACTTC. Protein product: CSASGFAGAYEQYF.

This clonotype was picked up many times. The chain employs TRBV7-6 and TRBJ2-1, with 10 bases aligning to TRBD2. V dropped 5 bases and J dropped 3; count of bases not matched to a gene: 4. CDR1 and CDR2 from the germline V gene are SGHVS and FNYEAQ. CDR3 length: 15 amino acids. Here the CDR3 reads CASSRGLADYNEQFF. The CDR3 DNA reads as TGTGCCAGCAGCCGCGGACTAGCGGACTACAATGAGCAGTTCTTC. The variable domain in full, with the rest retrieved from reference TRBV7-6 and TRBJ2-1, is GAGVSQSPRYKVTKRGQDVALRCDPISGHVSLYWYRQALGQGPEFLTYFNYEAQQDKSGLPNDRFSAERPEGSISTLTIQRTEQRDSAMYRCASSRGLADYNEQFFGPGTRLTVL.

This sequence joins TRBV24-1 and TRBJ2-3, with no clear D. CDR1 and CDR2 from the germline V gene are KGHDR and SFDVKD. The CDR3 has 16 residues. The ends were cut back, 1 base at V and 0 bases at J, with 10 bases in the middle. CDR3 nucleotide sequence: TGTGCCACCAGTGATTTTAACACACCTAGCACAGATACGCAGTATTTT. Protein sequence: CATSDFNTPSTDTQYF.

J is TRBJ1-5 and V is TRBV5-1; 12 bases line up with TRBD1. This CDR3 region has 16 residues. J was trimmed by 3 bases and V by 4 bases; bases with no gene match: 5. Looked up from germline, CDR1 is SGHRS and CDR2 is YFSETQ. This CDR3 is CASSPLGQGANQPQHF. As DNA, the CDR3 is TGCGCCAGCAGCCCGCTGGGACAGGGGGCCAATCAGCCCCAGCATTTT.

At least ten counts were recorded for this clonotype. V usage is TRBV15 and J usage is TRBJ2-1, with TRBD2 as a possible D gene (6 bases). This CDR3 is built from 12 residues. V was shortened by 9 bases and J by 3 bases, with 9 bases between the two germline ends. Per the germline V gene, CDR1 is LNHNV and CDR2 is YYDKDF (reference sequence). The CDR3 sequence: CATGTYYNEQFF. In nucleotides, the CDR3 is TGTGCCACAGGGACTTACTACAATGAGCAGTTCTTC.

This chain joins TRBV29-1 and TRBJ2-1, with TRBD1 matching 11 bases. Per the germline V gene, CDR1 is SQVTM and CDR2 is ANQGSEA. Trimming at V came to 0 bases and at J to 8 bases, leaving 3 bases not matched to a gene. The CDR3 runs 14 residues. CDR3 in DNA: TGCAGCGTTGAAGAGGGGGGACAGGGGGATGAGCAGTTCTTC. Translating gives CSVEEGGQGDEQFF.

This clonotype occurred a few times. The rearrangement joins TRBV5-1 to TRBJ2-1; TRBD1 aligns across 9 bases. CDR3 length: 15 residues. Germline-derived CDR1 and CDR2 are SGHRS and YFSETQ. Losses at the gene ends were 2 bases for V and 8 bases for J; bases not matched to a gene: 8. Here the CDR3 reads CASSLDDRGLDEQFF. The DNA of the CDR3 is TGCGCCAGCAGCTTAGACGACAGGGGGTTGGATGAGCAGTTCTTC. The entire variable domain, with the rest obtained from reference TRBV5-1 and TRBJ2-1, is as follows: KAGVTQTPRYLIKTRGQQVTLSCSPISGHRSVSWYQQTPGQGLQFLFEYFSETQRNKGNFPGRFSGRQFSNSRSEMNVSTLELGDSALYLCASSLDDRGLDEQFFGPGTRLTVL.

This sequence joins TRBV4-3 and TRBJ2-7; no clear D gene. There are 13 residues in the CDR3. Trimming took off 0 bases at V and 3 bases at J, with 6 bases between the two ends. Germline CDR1 is LGHNA and CDR2 is YSLEER. The CDR3 DNA sequence: TGCGCCAGCAGCCAAGATCTCCACTACGAGCAGTACTTC. Amino acid sequence: CASSQDLHYEQYF.

This clonotype has a handful of counts. The chain carries TRBV6-2 or TRBV6-3 and TRBJ2-1; D is unclear. V was pared by 2 bases and J by 5 bases, with 10 bases between. The CDR3 is 14 amino acids. Germline loops: CDR1 MNHEY, CDR2 SVGEGT. In nucleotides, the CDR3 is TGTGCCAGCAGTTACCCGACCCGTCACAATGAGCAGTTCTTC. Translated, it gives CASSYPTRHNEQFF.

The CDR3 DNA is TGTGCCAGCAGCGCGGGGGGCAGGGCCTACGAGCAGTACTTC. Translating it yields CASSAGGRAYEQYF. V gene TRBV9 combines with J gene TRBJ2-7, with D tentatively TRBD2 (7 bases). V was pared by 3 bases and J by 2 bases, with 12 bases between. Germline V gives CDR1 SGDLS, CDR2 YYNGEE. The CDR3 covers 14 residues.

V and J are TRBV6-5 and TRBJ2-1; no clear D. The CDR3 length is 14 residues. From germline, CDR1 is MNHEY and CDR2 SVGAGI. Trimming pared 8 bases from V and 0 bases from J, leaving 11 bases between. The CDR3 here is CASLNQASYNEQFF. The CDR3 coding sequence is TGTGCCAGCCTAAACCAAGCCTCCTACAATGAGCAGTTCTTC.